These 26 T cell receptor beta chains originate from one sample sequenced in a study of blood T cell repertoires in COVID-19. TCRdb's copy holds only in-frame clones and misses some; the assay was immunoSEQ multiplex PCR. This table holds approximately 290,000 clones, more than 80% found once. Sequenced input: PBMCs or T cells enriched from blood (not recorded which). The receptors originated from a young woman who had recovered from COVID-19.

DNA of the CDR3: TGTGCCAGCAGCTTACGGCCTGCTCGACAGGGAAGCTCTGGAAACACCATATATTTT. Residues: CASSLRPARQGSSGNTIYF. J is TRBJ1-3 and V is TRBV11-2, with TRBD1 identical over 7 bases. The trim removed 2 bases at V and 0 bases at J, leaving 13 bases unmatched. The germline gives CDR1 SGHAT, CDR2 FQNNGV. The CDR3 length is 19 residues.

The rearrangement links TRBV19 to TRBJ1-5, with TRBD1 matching over 12 bases. The CDR3 is 15 amino acids. Germline-derived CDR1 and CDR2 are LNHDA and SQIVND (reference sequence). Trimming took 3 bases from V and 6 from J; bases not matched to a gene: 3. CDR3 in amino acids: CASSIGTGGGQPQHF. CDR3 in DNA: TGTGCCAGTAGTATTGGGACAGGGGGCGGTCAGCCCCAGCATTTT.

This sequence joins TRBV7-3 and TRBJ2-5, with 7 bases identical to TRBD1. This CDR3 has 15 amino acids. The V and J ends lost 1 base and 5 bases, in that order; junction bases with no gene match: 7. Germline V lookup: CDR1 SGHTA, CDR2 FQGTGA. In nucleotides, the CDR3 is TGTGCCAGCAGCTTAAGAGGGACAGAGGGGGAGACCCAGTACTTC. This sequence encodes CASSLRGTEGETQYF. Full variable domain (missing parts from reference TRBV7-3 and TRBJ2-5): GAGVSQTPSNKVTEKGKYVELRCDPISGHTALYWYRQSLGQGPEFLIYFQGTGAADDSGLPNDRFFAVRPEGSVSTLKIQRTERGDSAVYLCASSLRGTEGETQYFGPGTRLLVL.

This chain uses TRBV10-2 with TRBJ2-2; 10 nucleotides align to TRBD1. The length of the CDR3 is 14 residues. The junction had 1 base not matched to a gene; V was cut back by 5 bases and J by 4 bases. Germline V gene lookup returns CDR1 WSHSY and CDR2 SAAADI. Written as DNA, the CDR3 is TGCGCCAGCAGTCGGGACAGGGGCACCGGGGAGCTGTTTTTT. Protein sequence: CASSRDRGTGELFF.

The chain uses TRBV6-5 and TRBJ1-3; D call uncertain. Trimming took off 0 bases at V and 0 bases at J, with 6 bases between the two ends. This CDR3 is built from 15 residues. Germline V lookup: CDR1 MNHEY, CDR2 SVGAGI. The CDR3 DNA follows: TGTGCCAGCAGTTACTCGACACACTCTGGAAACACCATATATTTT. Its protein is CASSYSTHSGNTIYF.

The chain joins TRBV7-9 to TRBJ2-4, with D perhaps matching TRBD2 (6 bases). V was pared by 4 bases and J by 7 bases, with 14 bases between. CDR1 is SEHNR and CDR2 is FQNEAQ in the germline V gene (reference sequence). CDR3 length: 14 residues. The CDR3 spells CASSSMTGRNIQYF. CDR3 sequence (DNA): TGTGCCAGCAGCTCTATGACGGGGAGGAACATTCAGTACTTC. Full variable domain (outside the CDR3, taken from reference TRBV7-9 and TRBJ2-4): DTGVSQNPRHKITKRGQNVTFRCDPISEHNRLYWYRQTLGQGPEFLTYFQNEAQLEKSRLLSDRFSAERPKGSFSTLEIQRTEQGDSAMYLCASSSMTGRNIQYFGAGTRLSVL.

The chain has TRBV9 and TRBJ1-2; D gene unclear. The length of the CDR3 is 12 residues. Trimming left V 2 bases short and J 3 bases short, with 5 bases between. Germline V CDR1 and CDR2: SGDLS, YYNGEE. Written as DNA, the CDR3 is TGTGCCAGCAGCGTCCGCGACTATGGCTACACCTTC. Its translation is CASSVRDYGYTF. The variable domain in full, with the rest retrieved from reference TRBV9 and TRBJ1-2, is DSGVTQTPKHLITATGQRVTLRCSPRSGDLSVYWYQQSLDQGLQFLIQYYNGEERAKGNILERFSAQQFPDLHSELNLSSLELGDSALYFCASSVRDYGYTFGSGTRLTVV.

The chain uses TRBV30 and TRBJ1-5; 11 bases are shared with TRBD1. The CDR3 extends over 17 amino acids. V gave up 2 bases and J gave up 4 bases; unmatched junction bases: 10. Germline V gene data show CDR1 as GTSNPN and CDR2 as SVGIG (reference sequence). CDR3 in DNA: TGTGCCTGGAGTATCAGGACAGGGGGCATGAGGAATCAGCCCCAGCATTTT. Residues: CAWSIRTGGMRNQPQHF.

The CDR3 loop is CSASETGRGYNEQFF. The CDR3 nucleotides read TGCAGTGCTAGTGAAACGGGTAGGGGCTACAATGAGCAGTTCTTC. This chain connects TRBV20-1 to TRBJ2-1; D perhaps matches TRBD1 (5 bases). V shed 3 bases and J shed 3 bases, with 15 bases lying between them. The germline V gene encodes CDR1 DFQATT and CDR2 SNEGSKA (reference sequence). The CDR3 contains 15 residues.

The rearrangement uses TRBV6-2 or TRBV6-3 and TRBJ2-5; 14 nucleotides match TRBD2. Unmatched junction bases numbered 13, after V lost 5 bases and J lost 5 bases. The length of the CDR3 is 18 residues. Germline V gene data show CDR1 as MNHEY and CDR2 as SVGEGT. The CDR3 sequence is CASSPGLAGGSRGETQYF. DNA of the CDR3: TGTGCCAGCAGTCCCGGACTAGCGGGAGGTTCGAGAGGGGAGACCCAGTACTTC.

The genes are TRBV5-1 and TRBJ1-1, with D maybe TRBD1 (6 bases). Germline V lookup: CDR1 SGHRS, CDR2 YFSETQ. The CDR3 has 17 amino acids. Trimming left V 0 bases short and J 3 bases short, with 18 bases between. The chain's CDR3 is CASSLDYRALGDTEAFF. The DNA for the CDR3 is TGCGCCAGCAGCTTGGACTACAGGGCCCTTGGGGACACTGAAGCTTTCTTT.

The rearrangement links TRBV24-1 to TRBJ2-7; 8 nucleotides line up with TRBD1. This CDR3 spans 15 amino acids. V was clipped by 3 bases and J by 4 bases; unmatched bases: 7. The V gene's germline CDR1 is KGHDR and CDR2 SFDVKD. CDR3 sequence (DNA): TGTGCCACCAGTGATCCCGGGACAGGAAGATACGAGCAGTACTTC. Amino acids: CATSDPGTGRYEQYF.

This sequence joins TRBV9 and TRBJ2-1; TRBD2 matches at 7 bases. Germline CDR1 and CDR2: SGDLS and YYNGEE. Trimming cost V 1 base and J 8 bases; bases outside gene matches: 9. The CDR3 consists of 15 residues. The DNA of the CDR3 is TGTGCCAGCAGCGTAATCAGGGAGGGCCCCCATGAGCAGTTCTTC. It codes for CASSVIREGPHEQFF.

The chain links TRBV4-1 to TRBJ1-1; TRBD1 agrees at 8 bases. This CDR3 region has 15 residues. The germline V gene encodes CDR1 MGHRA and CDR2 YSYEKL. Trimming cost V 0 bases and J 0 bases; bases outside gene matches: 0. This chain's CDR3 is CASSQEDRVNTEAFF. The CDR3, as DNA: TGCGCCAGCAGCCAAGAGGACAGGGTGAACACTGAAGCTTTCTTT.

This sequence joins TRBV7-2 and TRBJ2-3, with D possibly being TRBD2 (5 bases). Germline V gene lookup returns CDR1 SGHTA and CDR2 FQGNSA. Trimming took 5 bases from V and 1 from J, leaving 22 bases between them. The CDR3 has 18 amino acids. The CDR3 region is CASSPLGVASGRTDTQYF. Here the CDR3 DNA reads TGTGCCAGCAGCCCTCTCGGGGTAGCGAGTGGTCGCACAGATACGCAGTATTTT.

The J gene is TRBJ2-2, the V gene TRBV19; maybe TRBD2 (5 bases). V was shortened by 3 bases and J by 6 bases, with 11 bases between the two germline ends. This CDR3 comprises 14 residues. Germline CDR1 and CDR2: LNHDA and SQIVND (reference sequence). As DNA, the CDR3 is TGTGCCAGTAGTATTGAGGGAATCTCCGGGGAGCTGTTTTTT. Amino acids: CASSIEGISGELFF.

This chain uses TRBV18 with TRBJ2-7, with TRBD1 matching 7 bases. Per the germline V gene, CDR1 is KGHSH and CDR2 is LQKENI. The CDR3 sequence is 17 residues long. V lost 2 bases and J lost 0; bases outside the gene matches: 10. The CDR3 sequence is CASSPFLPGQSSYEQYF. The CDR3 nucleotides are TGTGCCAGCTCACCATTCCTACCGGGACAGTCCTCCTACGAGCAGTACTTC. Combining the CDR3 with reference TRBV18 and TRBJ2-7 gives the whole variable domain NAGVMQNPRHLVRRRGQEARLRCSPMKGHSHVYWYRQLPEEGLKFMVYLQKENIIDESGMPKERFSAEFPKEGPSILRIQQVVRGDSAAYFCASSPFLPGQSSYEQYFGPGTRLTVT.

The chain joins TRBV30 to TRBJ1-1; D gene unclear. Between the trimmed V and J ends, which lost 2 bases and 7 bases, there was a span of 8 bases. The CDR3 runs to 11 residues. Germline V gene sequence: CDR1 GTSNPN, CDR2 SVGIG (reference sequence). CDR3 residues: CAWSPLSEAFF. CDR3 in DNA: TGTGCCTGGAGTCCCCTGAGTGAAGCTTTCTTT.

This clone has just one count. V is TRBV5-1 and J is TRBJ2-7, with a possible D match to TRBD1 (5 bases). This CDR3 is built from 12 residues. Trimming pared 4 bases from V and 5 bases from J, leaving 10 bases between. The germline V gene has CDR1 SGHRS and CDR2 YFSETQ. CDR3 protein: CASSQDSHEQYF. CDR3 bases: TGCGCCAGCAGCCAAGACAGCCACGAGCAGTACTTC.

The chain combines TRBV15 with TRBJ2-7; 13 nucleotides align to TRBD2. CDR1 and CDR2 (germline): LNHNV, YYDKDF (reference sequence). CDR3 length: 19 residues. V trimming: 3 bases; J trimming: 0 bases; junction bases outside the gene matches: 11. Here the CDR3 DNA reads TGTGCCACCAGCAGGGATCCGGGACTAGCGGGGCAGAGCTCCTACGAGCAGTACTTC. This translates into CATSRDPGLAGQSSYEQYF.

V usage is TRBV6-5 and J usage is TRBJ2-1, with D uncertain. The germline V gene has CDR1 MNHEY and CDR2 SVGAGI. The ends were cut back, 1 base at V and 5 bases at J, with 6 bases in the middle. The CDR3 covers 13 residues. The CDR3 sequence: CASSYLANNEQFF. The CDR3 DNA reads as TGTGCCAGCAGTTACTTAGCAAACAATGAGCAGTTCTTC.

V is TRBV28 and J is TRBJ1-2; TRBD1 might be the D (5 bases). The CDR3 spans 15 residues. V was clipped by 6 bases and J by 6 bases, with 20 bases between them. The germline gives CDR1 MDHEN, CDR2 SYDVKM. The chain's CDR3 is CASSSPPGGGDGYTF. Here the CDR3 DNA reads TGTGCCAGCAGCTCTCCGCCCGGGGGTGGGGATGGCTACACCTTC.

The chain recombines TRBV9 with TRBJ1-4, with TRBD1 identical over 7 bases. CDR3 size: 16 residues. After removal of 3 bases from V and 5 bases from J, the junction contained 10 bases not matched to a gene. Per the germline V gene, CDR1 is SGDLS and CDR2 is YYNGEE. The DNA of the CDR3 is TGTGCCAGCAGCGCGAGGGACAGCCTCTGGAATGAAAAACTGTTTTTT. Residues: CASSARDSLWNEKLFF.

This clone was recorded only once. Because the CDR3's place on the DNA is in doubt, the DNA is left out and the CDR3 is given as listed by TCRdb. J is TRBJ1-1 and V is TRBV12-2. TRBV12-2 is deemed a pseudogene. The CDR3 extends over 15 residues, inclusive of both ends. CDR3 region: CASPQVVGVGTEAFF.

V usage is TRBV5-4 and J usage is TRBJ1-4; D perhaps matches TRBD1 (5 bases). In germline, CDR1 is SGHNT, CDR2 YYREEE (reference sequence). CDR3 length: 15 amino acids. The V gene lost 4 bases and the J gene lost 3 bases, with 13 bases spanning the gap. The CDR3 bases are TGTGCCAGCAGCGATACGGGGGTGGCTAATGAAAAACTGTTTTTT. This translates into CASSDTGVANEKLFF.

The V and J genes are TRBV7-9 and TRBJ2-7; the match to TRBD2 covers 9 bases. This CDR3 has 16 amino acids. V lost 4 bases to trimming and J lost 3 bases; unmatched junction nucleotides: 10. From germline, CDR1 is SEHNR and CDR2 FQNEAQ (reference sequence). CDR3 amino acids: CASSSLSGRQVYEQYF. The DNA for the CDR3 is TGTGCCAGCAGCTCATTAAGCGGGAGGCAGGTCTACGAGCAGTACTTC.